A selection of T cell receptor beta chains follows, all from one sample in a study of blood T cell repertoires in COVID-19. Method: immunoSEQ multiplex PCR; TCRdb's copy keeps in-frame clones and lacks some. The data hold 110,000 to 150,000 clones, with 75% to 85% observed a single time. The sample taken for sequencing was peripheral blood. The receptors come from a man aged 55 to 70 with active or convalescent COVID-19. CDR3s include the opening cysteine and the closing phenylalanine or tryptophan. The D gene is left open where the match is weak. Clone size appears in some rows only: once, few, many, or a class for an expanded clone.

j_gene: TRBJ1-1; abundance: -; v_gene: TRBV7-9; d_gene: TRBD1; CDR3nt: TGTGCCAGCAGCCCCCGGACAGGGCGATTAGGCACTGAAGCTTTCTTT; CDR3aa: CASSPRTGRLGTEAFF
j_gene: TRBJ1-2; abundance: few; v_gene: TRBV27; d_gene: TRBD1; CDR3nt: TGTGCCAGCAGTTTCTCCGGGACAGGGATCTATGGCTACACCTTC; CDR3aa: CASSFSGTGIYGYTF
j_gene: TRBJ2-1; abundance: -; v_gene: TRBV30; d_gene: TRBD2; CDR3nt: TGTGCCTGGAGGTGGTGGACTAGCGGCTACAATGAGCAGTTCTTC; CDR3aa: CAWRWWTSGYNEQFF
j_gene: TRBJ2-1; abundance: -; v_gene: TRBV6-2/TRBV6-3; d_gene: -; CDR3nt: TGTGCCAGCAGTTACATGGGAGTACGAAGTGAGCAGTTCTTC; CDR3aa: CASSYMGVRSEQFF
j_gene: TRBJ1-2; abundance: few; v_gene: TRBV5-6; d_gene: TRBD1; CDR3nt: TGTGCCAGCAGCGGGCGCAGGGACAGTAACTATGGCTACACCTTC; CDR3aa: CASSGRRDSNYGYTF
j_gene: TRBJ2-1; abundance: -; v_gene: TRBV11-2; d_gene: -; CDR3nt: TGTGCCAGCAGCCTCCAACTGAGGGGGTTTGACAATGAGCAGTTCTTC; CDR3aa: CASSLQLRGFDNEQFF
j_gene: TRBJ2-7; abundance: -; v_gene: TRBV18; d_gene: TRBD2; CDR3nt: TGTGCCAGCTCATCCACTAGCGGATCCTACGAGCAGTACTTC; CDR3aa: CASSSTSGSYEQYF
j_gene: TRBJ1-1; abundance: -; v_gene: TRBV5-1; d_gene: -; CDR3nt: TGCGCCAGCAGCTCGGGACTCGAGAACACTGAAGCTTTCTTT; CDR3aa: CASSSGLENTEAFF
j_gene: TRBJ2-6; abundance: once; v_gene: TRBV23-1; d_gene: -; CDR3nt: TGCGCCAGCAGTCCGATTTTCGGGATTTCAGGGGCCAACGTCCTGACTTTC; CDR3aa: CASSPIFGISGANVLTF
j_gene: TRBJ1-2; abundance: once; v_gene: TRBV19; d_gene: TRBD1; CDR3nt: TGTGCCAGCTTACCGGACAGGAAAAACTATGGCTACACCTTC; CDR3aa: CASLPDRKNYGYTF
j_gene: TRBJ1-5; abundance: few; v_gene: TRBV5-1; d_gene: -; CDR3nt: TGCGCCAGCAGCTTGGACACCAGCAATCAGCCCCAGCATTTT; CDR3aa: CASSLDTSNQPQHF
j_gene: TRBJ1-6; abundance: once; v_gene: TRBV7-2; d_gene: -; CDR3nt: TGTGCCAGCAGCTTCCCGGGAACACAAAATTCACCCCTCCACTTT; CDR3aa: CASSFPGTQNSPLHF
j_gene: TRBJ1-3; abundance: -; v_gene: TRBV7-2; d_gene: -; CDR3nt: TGTGCCAGCAGCTTACCAGACATCCCTGGAAACACCATATATTTT; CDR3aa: CASSLPDIPGNTIYF
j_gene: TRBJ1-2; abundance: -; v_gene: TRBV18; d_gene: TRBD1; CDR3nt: TGTGCCAGCTCCCAGGGACAGGGCAACTATGGCTACACCTTC; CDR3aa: CASSQGQGNYGYTF
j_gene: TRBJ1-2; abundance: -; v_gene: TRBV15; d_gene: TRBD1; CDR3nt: TGTGCCACCAGCAGAGACCGACAGGGGGATTTTGGCTACACCTTC; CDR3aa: CATSRDRQGDFGYTF
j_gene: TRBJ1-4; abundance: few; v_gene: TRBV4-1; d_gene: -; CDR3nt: TGCGCCAGCAGCCATTCTCACAGAGCAACTAATGAAAAACTGTTTTTT; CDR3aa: CASSHSHRATNEKLFF
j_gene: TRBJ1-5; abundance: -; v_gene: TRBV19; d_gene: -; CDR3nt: TGTGCCAGTAGTACCAGGGAAAATCAGCCCCAGCATTTT; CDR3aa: CASSTRENQPQHF
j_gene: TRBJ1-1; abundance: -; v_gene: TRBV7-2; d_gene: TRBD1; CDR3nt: TGTGCCAGTAGAGGACAGGGGGCGCAAGTCGGTGAAGCTTTCTTT; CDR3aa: CASRGQGAQVGEAFF
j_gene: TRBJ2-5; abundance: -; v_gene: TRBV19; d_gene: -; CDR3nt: TGTGCCAGTGGAGGGACAGACCAAGAGACCCAGTACTTC; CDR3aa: CASGGTDQETQYF
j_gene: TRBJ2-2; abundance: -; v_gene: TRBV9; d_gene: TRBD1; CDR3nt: TGTGCCAGCAGCGTTACAGGGGATACCGGGGAGCTGTTTTTT; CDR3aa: CASSVTGDTGELFF
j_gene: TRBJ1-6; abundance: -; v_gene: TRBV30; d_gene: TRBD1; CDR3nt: TGTGCCTGCGTGACCGCAGGGGGTAATTCACCCCTCCACTTT; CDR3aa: CACVTAGGNSPLHF
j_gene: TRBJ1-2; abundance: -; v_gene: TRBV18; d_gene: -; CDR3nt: TGTGCCAGCTCGGGAGGGGCTAAAGGTGGCTACACCTTC; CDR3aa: CASSGGAKGGYTF
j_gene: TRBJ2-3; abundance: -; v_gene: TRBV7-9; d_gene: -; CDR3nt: TGTGCCAGCAGCTTAAGTAGTCCAGATACGCAGTATTTT; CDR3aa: CASSLSSPDTQYF
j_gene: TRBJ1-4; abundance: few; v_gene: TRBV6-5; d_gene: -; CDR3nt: TGTGCCAGCAGTTACACGGGGACAACTATTGAAAAACTGTTTTTT; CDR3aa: CASSYTGTTIEKLFF
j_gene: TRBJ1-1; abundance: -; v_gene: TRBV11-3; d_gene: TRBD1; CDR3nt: TGTGCCAGCAATCTCGGACAGGGTCGGGACACTGAAGCTTTCTTT; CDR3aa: CASNLGQGRDTEAFF
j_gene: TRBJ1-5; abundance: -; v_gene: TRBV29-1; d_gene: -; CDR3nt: TGCAGCGTCGTACAGGGTTTCAATCAGCCCCAGCATTTT; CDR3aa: CSVVQGFNQPQHF
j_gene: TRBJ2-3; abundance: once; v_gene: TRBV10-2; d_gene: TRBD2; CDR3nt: TGCGCCAGCAGACCACTAGCGGGAGCAGATACGCAGTATTTT; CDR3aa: CASRPLAGADTQYF
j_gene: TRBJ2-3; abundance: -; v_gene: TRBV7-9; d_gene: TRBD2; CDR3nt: TGTGCCAGCAGCTTAGGGCCTAGCGGGGGCACGGATACGCAGTATTTT; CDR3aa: CASSLGPSGGTDTQYF
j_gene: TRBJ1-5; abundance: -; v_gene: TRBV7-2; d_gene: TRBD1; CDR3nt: TGTGCCAGCAGCTCGGGACAGGGGTACAATCAGCCCCAGCATTTT; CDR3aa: CASSSGQGYNQPQHF
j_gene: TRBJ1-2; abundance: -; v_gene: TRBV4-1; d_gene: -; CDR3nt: TGCGCCAGCAGCCGAGACAGGTGGTATGGCTACACCTTC; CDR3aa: CASSRDRWYGYTF
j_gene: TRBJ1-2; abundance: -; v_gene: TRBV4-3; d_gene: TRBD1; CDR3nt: TGCGCCAGCAGCCAAGAAAAAATAGGGGGCTACTATGGCTACACCTTC; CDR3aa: CASSQEKIGGYYGYTF
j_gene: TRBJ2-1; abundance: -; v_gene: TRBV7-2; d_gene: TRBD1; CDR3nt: TGTGCCAGCAGCTGGACAGGGGAAGGGTACAATGAGCAGTTCTTC; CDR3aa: CASSWTGEGYNEQFF
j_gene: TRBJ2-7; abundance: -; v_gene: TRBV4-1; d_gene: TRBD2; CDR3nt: TGCGCCAGCAGCCAAGATATACGGGGGGGCTCCGAGCAGTACTTC; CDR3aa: CASSQDIRGGSEQYF
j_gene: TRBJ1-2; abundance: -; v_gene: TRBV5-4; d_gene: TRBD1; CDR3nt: TGTGCCAGCAGGTCTACAGGGGGCGAACCAGGTGGCTACACCTTC; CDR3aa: CASRSTGGEPGGYTF
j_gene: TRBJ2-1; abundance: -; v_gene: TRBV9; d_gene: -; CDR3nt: TGTGCCAGCAGCCCACCCCAGGGTACTGAGCAGTTCTTC; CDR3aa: CASSPPQGTEQFF
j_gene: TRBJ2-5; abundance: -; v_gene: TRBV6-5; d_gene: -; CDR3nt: TGTGCCACGGCGTGGGGGGGGCATGGGGAGACCCAGTACTTC; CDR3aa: CATAWGGHGETQYF
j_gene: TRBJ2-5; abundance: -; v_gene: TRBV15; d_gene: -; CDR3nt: TGTGCCACCAGCAGAGATGTCGGAGGAGAGACCCAGTACTTC; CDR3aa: CATSRDVGGETQYF
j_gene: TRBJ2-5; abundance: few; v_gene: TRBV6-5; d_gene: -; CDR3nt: TGTGCCAGCAGTTACGATGGAGTTGAGACCCAGTACTTC; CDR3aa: CASSYDGVETQYF
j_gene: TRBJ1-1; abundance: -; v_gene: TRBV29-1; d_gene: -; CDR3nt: TGCAGCGTAGATACAGGGTTCACTGAAGCTTTCTTT; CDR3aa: CSVDTGFTEAFF
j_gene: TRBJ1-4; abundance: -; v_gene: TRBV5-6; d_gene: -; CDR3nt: TGTGCCAGCAGCTCCCAGACAACTAATGAAAAACTGTTTTTT; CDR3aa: CASSSQTTNEKLFF
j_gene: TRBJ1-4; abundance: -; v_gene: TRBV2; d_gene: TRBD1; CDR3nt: TGTGCCAGCAGGACAGGGGGCGGTAATGAAAAACTGTTTTTT; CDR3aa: CASRTGGGNEKLFF
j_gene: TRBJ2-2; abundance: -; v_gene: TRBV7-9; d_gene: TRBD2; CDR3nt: TGTGCCAGCAGCTCCACGCGGACTAGCGGGGGCGGGGAGCTGTTTTTT; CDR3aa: CASSSTRTSGGGELFF
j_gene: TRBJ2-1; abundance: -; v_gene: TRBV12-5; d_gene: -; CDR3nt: TGTGCTAGTGTGGCCGGGTCGATTGCCAATGAGCAGTTCTTC; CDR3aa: CASVAGSIANEQFF
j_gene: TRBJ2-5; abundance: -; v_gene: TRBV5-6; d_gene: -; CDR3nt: TGTGCCAGCAGCTTGGTCTCTGGGAGGGAGACCCAGTACTTC; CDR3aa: CASSLVSGRETQYF
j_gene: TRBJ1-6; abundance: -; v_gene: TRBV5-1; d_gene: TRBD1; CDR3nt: TGCGCCAGCAAATCGACAGGGGGAACTTTTTCACCCCTCCACTTT; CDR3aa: CASKSTGGTFSPLHF
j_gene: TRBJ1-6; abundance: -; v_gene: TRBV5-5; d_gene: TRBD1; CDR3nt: TGTGCCAGCAGCTCGAGACAGGGGATGATAAGACCCCTCCACTTT; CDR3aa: CASSSRQGMIRPLHF
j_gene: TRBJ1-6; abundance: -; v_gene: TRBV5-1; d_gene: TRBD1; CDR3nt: TGCGCCAGCAGCCAAGGGACAGGGGGTCCCTATAATTCACCCCTCCACTTT; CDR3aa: CASSQGTGGPYNSPLHF
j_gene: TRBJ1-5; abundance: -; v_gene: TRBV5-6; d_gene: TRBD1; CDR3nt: TGTGCCAGCAGCCTACAGGGGGCGAATCAGCCCCAGCATTTT; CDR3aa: CASSLQGANQPQHF
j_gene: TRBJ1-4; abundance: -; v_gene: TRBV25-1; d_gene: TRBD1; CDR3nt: TGTGCCAGCAGGACCGGGACAGGGGGCGCGCGGAATGAAAAACTGTTTTTT; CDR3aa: CASRTGTGGARNEKLFF
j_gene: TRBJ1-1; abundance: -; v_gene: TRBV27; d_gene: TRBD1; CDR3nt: TGTGCCAGCAGCGGACAGGGGCGACAGGAAGCTTTCTTT; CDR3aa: CASSGQGRQEAFF
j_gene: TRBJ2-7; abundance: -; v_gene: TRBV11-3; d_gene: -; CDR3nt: TGTGCCAGCAGCTTTGAGCAGGGAACCTACGAGCAGTACTTC; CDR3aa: CASSFEQGTYEQYF
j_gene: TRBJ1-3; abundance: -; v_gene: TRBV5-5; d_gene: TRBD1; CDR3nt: TGTGCCAGCAGCTTACCCGGGACAGGAACCCGAAACACCATATATTTT; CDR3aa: CASSLPGTGTRNTIYF
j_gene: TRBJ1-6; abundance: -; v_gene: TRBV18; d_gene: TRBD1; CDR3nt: TGTGCCAGCTCACGTGTTTCCCGGGACAGGAATTCACCCCTCCACTTT; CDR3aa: CASSRVSRDRNSPLHF
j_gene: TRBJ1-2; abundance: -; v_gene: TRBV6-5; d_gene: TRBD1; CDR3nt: TGTGCCAGCAGGGGACAGGCCCAAAACTATGGCTACACCTTC; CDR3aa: CASRGQAQNYGYTF
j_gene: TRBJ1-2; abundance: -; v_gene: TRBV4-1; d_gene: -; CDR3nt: TGCGCCAGCAGCTCTAGGACAGATCTAGGCTATGGCTACACCTTC; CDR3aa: CASSSRTDLGYGYTF
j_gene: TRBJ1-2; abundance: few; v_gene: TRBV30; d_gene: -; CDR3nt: TGTGCCTGGCATCGAGACACGGGCTACACCTTC; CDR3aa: CAWHRDTGYTF
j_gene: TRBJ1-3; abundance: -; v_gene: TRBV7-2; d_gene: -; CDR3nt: TGTGCCAGCAGCTTAAAGTTCTCGGACACCATATATTTT; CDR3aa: CASSLKFSDTIYF
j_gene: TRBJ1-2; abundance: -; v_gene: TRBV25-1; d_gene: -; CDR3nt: TGTGCCAGCAGTGAATACGGGACTTCCTATGGCTACACCTTC; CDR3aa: CASSEYGTSYGYTF
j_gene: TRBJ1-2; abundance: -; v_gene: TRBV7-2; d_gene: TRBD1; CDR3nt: TGTGCCAGCAGCTTAAGTACAGGGGGCCTTCTCTATGGCTACACCTTC; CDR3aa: CASSLSTGGLLYGYTF
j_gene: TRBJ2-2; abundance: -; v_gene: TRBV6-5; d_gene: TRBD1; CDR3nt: TGTGCCAGCAGTACAGGGGGCTGGTACACCGGGGAGCTGTTTTTT; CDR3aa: CASSTGGWYTGELFF